Below, 27 T cell receptor beta chains from the same sample are listed, as sequenced in a study of a mutant IDH1 vaccine in newly diagnosed glioma. Their recognized antigens are unknown. Here immunoSEQ multiplex PCR was the method, and the copy in TCRdb shows in-frame clones only, minus some. The top ten hold about 2.2% of the sample, which has under 40,000 clones, roughly 87% seen once. Time point noted: week 47, end of study. A single vaccine dose contained 300 ug of mutant IDH1 20-mer peptide, and topical imiquimod was used with it. The sequencing here drew on PBMCs, taken from a glioma patient whose treatment included an IDH1 peptide vaccine. The receptors derive from a man in his forties or fifties with glioma.

J is TRBJ2-2 and V is TRBV10-3; perhaps D is TRBD1 or TRBD2 (5 bases each). The CDR3 runs 11 residues. Germline V gene sequence: CDR1 ENHRY, CDR2 SYGVKD. V shed 6 bases and J shed 7 bases, with 6 bases lying between them. CDR3: CAIRGVGELFF. CDR3 sequence (DNA): TGTGCCATCAGGGGGGTCGGGGAGCTGTTTTTT.

The genes are TRBV6-1 and TRBJ2-7; TRBD1 aligns across 8 bases. This CDR3 spans 16 amino acids. CDR1 is MNHNS, CDR2 SASEGT, per germline. The junction had 6 bases not matched to a gene; V was cut back by 2 bases and J by 0 bases. CDR3 region: CASSEWDRTSSYEQYF. The DNA of the CDR3 is TGTGCCAGCAGTGAATGGGACAGGACAAGCTCCTACGAGCAGTACTTC.

This CDR3 reads CAIRDGTGELFF. CDR3 coding DNA: TGTGCCATCAGGGACGGCACCGGGGAGCTGTTTTTT. This chain uses TRBV10-3 with TRBJ2-2; D is ambiguous. Germline CDR1 reads ENHRY; CDR2 reads SYGVKD. V was trimmed by 6 bases and J by 4 bases, leaving 6 bases between them. The CDR3 consists of 12 residues.

By sample fraction, this clone is medium-sized. The chain employs TRBV14 and TRBJ2-6; unclear D gene. Trimming removed 3 bases at V and 2 bases at J, with 11 bases between. Germline V CDR1 and CDR2: SGHDN, FVKESK. This CDR3 contains 16 residues. The CDR3 DNA follows: TGTGCCAGCAGCCAGATGGGAAGGGCTGGGGCCAACGTCCTGACTTTC. It specifies CASSQMGRAGANVLTF. The entire variable domain, with the rest obtained from reference TRBV14 and TRBJ2-6, is as follows: EAGVTQFPSHSVIEKGQTVTLRCDPISGHDNLYWYRRVMGKEIKFLLHFVKESKQDESGMPNNRFLAERTGGTYSTLKVQPAELEDSGVYFCASSQMGRAGANVLTFGAGSRLTVL.

This clone was seen once. The chain recombines TRBV2 with TRBJ2-1; D may match TRBD1 or TRBD2 (5 bases each). V was trimmed by 6 bases and J by 4 bases, leaving 10 bases between them. CDR3 length: 13 residues. Germline assignment: CDR1 SNHLY and CDR2 FYNNEI. The DNA for the CDR3 is TGTGCCAGCAGGGGACGTCGATACAATGAGCAGTTCTTC. Residues: CASRGRRYNEQFF.

The chain couples TRBV19 to TRBJ2-1; D perhaps matches TRBD2 (6 bases). CDR1 and CDR2 (germline): LNHDA, SQIVND (reference sequence). The ends were cut back, 2 bases at V and 9 bases at J, with 8 bases in the middle. This CDR3 is built from 12 residues. The chain's CDR3 is CASSILGGEQFF. Written as DNA, the CDR3 is TGTGCCAGTAGTATATTGGGAGGTGAGCAGTTCTTC.

The V gene is TRBV5-4, the J gene TRBJ1-2; 7 bases map to TRBD1. CDR3 length equals 14 residues. Germline CDR1 reads SGHNT; CDR2 reads YYREEE (reference sequence). V was clipped by 4 bases and J by 2 bases; unmatched bases: 5. The CDR3 here is CASSPGQSNYGYTF. CDR3 bases: TGTGCCAGCAGCCCGGGACAGTCCAACTATGGCTACACCTTC.

The chain carries TRBV4-3 and TRBJ2-1; TRBD2 aligns across 11 bases. Germline values: CDR1 LGHNA, CDR2 YSLEER. The CDR3 sequence is 15 residues long. Germline trimming cut 7 bases from V and 4 bases from J; bases unmatched to any gene: 6. The CDR3: CASTPTSGGYNEQFF. The CDR3 region has the DNA TGCGCCAGCACCCCAACTAGCGGGGGATACAATGAGCAGTTCTTC.

The chain uses TRBV2 and TRBJ1-5; a possible D gene is TRBD1 (6 bases). The CDR3 consists of 14 residues. Per germline, CDR1 SNHLY and CDR2 FYNNEI. Trimming stripped 6 bases from V and 5 bases from J, with 14 bases between. Written as DNA, the CDR3 is TGTGCCAGCAGCCAATACAGGGTATATCAGCCCCAGCATTTT. It codes for CASSQYRVYQPQHF.

This clone was seen a single time. This chain connects TRBV29-1 to TRBJ1-2; TRBD1 matches at 12 bases. The CDR3 has 13 residues. The trim removed 5 bases at V and 8 bases at J, leaving 6 bases unmatched. In germline, CDR1 is SQVTM, CDR2 ANQGSEA. In DNA, the CDR3 is TGCAGCGTTCAGGGACAGGGGGCGCAGGGCTACACCTTC. Its translation is CSVQGQGAQGYTF. Full variable domain (rest looked up from reference TRBV29-1 and TRBJ1-2): SAVISQKPSRDICQRGTSLTIQCQVDSQVTMMFWYRQQPGQSLTLIATANQGSEATYESGFVIDKFPISRPNLTFSTLTVSNMSPEDSSIYLCSVQGQGAQGYTFGSGTRLTVV.

V usage is TRBV5-6 and J usage is TRBJ2-7, with D possibly matching TRBD2 (5 bases). V was pared by 0 bases and J by 2 bases, with 9 bases between. Germline-derived CDR1 and CDR2 are SGHDT and YYEEEE. The length of the CDR3 is 14 residues. The CDR3: CASSLVGGTYEQYV. Written as DNA, the CDR3 is TGTGCCAGCAGCTTGGTTGGAGGTACCTACGAGCAGTACGTC.

J is TRBJ2-7 and V is TRBV2; TRBD2 matches at 8 bases. V shed 6 bases, J shed 1 base, and the junction held 5 bases outside the gene matches. Germline V CDR1 and CDR2: SNHLY, FYNNEI. The CDR3 runs to 14 residues. As DNA, the CDR3 is TGTGCCAGCAGGGCCAGCGGGGGATCCTACGAGCAGTACGTC. It specifies CASRASGGSYEQYV.

V usage is TRBV11-2 and J usage is TRBJ2-3, with TRBD2 as a possible D gene (5 bases). Per the germline V gene, CDR1 is SGHAT and CDR2 is FQNNGV. The germline V and J ends were trimmed by 5 bases and 4 bases, with 10 bases remaining between them. The CDR3 is made up of 13 amino acids. The chain's CDR3 is CASSRRSPDTQYF. The CDR3 nucleotides are TGTGCCAGCAGCCGGAGGAGCCCAGATACGCAGTATTTT.

This sequence joins TRBV28 and TRBJ1-5; perhaps TRBD1 as D (5 bases). The CDR3 contains 15 residues. V dropped 3 bases and J dropped 6 bases, with 15 bases sitting between them. The germline gives CDR1 MDHEN, CDR2 SYDVKM. The CDR3 loop is CASSFEGRATQPQHF. CDR3 coding DNA: TGTGCCAGCAGTTTTGAGGGGAGGGCGACTCAGCCCCAGCATTTT.

The rearrangement links TRBV6-4 to TRBJ2-3, with no clear D. The length of the CDR3 is 14 residues. CDR1 is MRHNA, CDR2 SNTAGT, per germline. Trimming stripped 6 bases from V and 6 bases from J, with 16 bases between. CDR3 nucleotide sequence: TGTGCCAGCAGGGGTCGGCGGTCGCCGGATACGCAGTATTTT. Protein: CASRGRRSPDTQYF.

The rearrangement uses TRBV5-6 and TRBJ2-7; TRBD1 is a possible D gene (6 bases). CDR1 is SGHDT, CDR2 YYEEEE, per germline. The V gene lost 2 bases and the J gene lost 4 bases, with 16 bases spanning the gap. The CDR3 loop spans 15 amino acids. CDR3 sequence: CASSFGQGRRYEQYV. In DNA, the CDR3 is TGTGCCAGCAGCTTTGGTCAGGGGCGCAGGTACGAGCAGTACGTC.

V and J are TRBV4-3 and TRBJ2-7; D is unclear. V was trimmed by 0 bases and J by 3 bases, leaving 12 bases between them. The CDR3 spans 15 residues. Germline CDR1 and CDR2: LGHNA and YSLEER. The CDR3 bases are TGCGCCAGCAGCCAAGAACCAATTCAAGACTACGAGCAGTACTTC. Protein: CASSQEPIQDYEQYF.

J is TRBJ1-6 and V is TRBV15; 8 bases are a match to TRBD1. Germline CDR1 LNHNV, CDR2 YYDKDF (reference sequence). J lost 9 bases, V lost 1 base, and 2 bases had no gene match. The CDR3 has 14 amino acids. CDR3 residues: CATSRGQGFSPLHF. The CDR3, as DNA: TGTGCCACCAGCAGAGGACAGGGGTTTTCACCCCTCCACTTT. Looking up the rest from reference TRBV15 and TRBJ1-6 gives the full variable domain: DAMVIQNPRYQVTQFGKPVTLSCSQTLNHNVMYWYQQKSSQAPKLLFHYYDKDFNNEADTPDNFQSRRPNTSFCFLDIRSPGLGDTAMYLCATSRGQGFSPLHFGNGTRLTVT.

The chain employs TRBV6-5 and TRBJ1-2; D ambiguous. This CDR3 spans 11 amino acids. V was shortened by 8 bases and J by 5 bases, with 9 bases between the two germline ends. CDR1 MNHEY and CDR2 SVGAGI come from the germline V gene. DNA for the CDR3: TGTGCCAGCGGGTTGGCTTATGGCTACACCTTC. This codes for CASGLAYGYTF.

V usage is TRBV28 and J usage is TRBJ1-6; a weak D match, TRBD1 (5 bases). This CDR3 has 14 amino acids. V was trimmed by 7 bases and J by 7 bases, leaving 14 bases between them. CDR1 and CDR2 from the germline V gene are MDHEN and SYDVKM. CDR3 in DNA: TGTGCCAGCAACTGGGGCTCTAAAAATTCACCCCTCCACTTT. Amino acids: CASNWGSKNSPLHF.

The V and J genes are TRBV28 and TRBJ2-2; D may be TRBD1 (6 bases). V was trimmed by 3 bases and J by 0 bases, leaving 8 bases between them. Germline V gene data show CDR1 as MDHEN and CDR2 as SYDVKM. The length of the CDR3 is 15 residues. The CDR3 sequence: CASSFAGANTGELFF. The CDR3 region has the DNA TGTGCCAGCAGTTTCGCAGGGGCGAACACCGGGGAGCTGTTTTTT.

The genes are TRBV30 and TRBJ2-1, with TRBD1 identical over 7 bases. CDR1 and CDR2 from the germline V gene are GTSNPN and SVGIG (reference sequence). The CDR3 loop spans 15 amino acids. After removal of 0 bases from V and 3 bases from J, the junction contained 5 bases not matched to a gene. The CDR3 loop is CAWSVGGHDYNEQFF. CDR3 coding DNA: TGTGCCTGGAGTGTAGGGGGCCACGACTACAATGAGCAGTTCTTC.

The chain uses TRBV6-5 and TRBJ1-1; no reliable D call. Trimming left V 1 base short and J 2 bases short, with 11 bases between. The CDR3 contains 15 residues. The germline V gene encodes CDR1 MNHEY and CDR2 SVGAGI. CDR3 sequence reads: CASSYFPYGNTEAFF. DNA of the CDR3: TGTGCCAGCAGTTACTTCCCCTACGGAAACACTGAAGCTTTCTTT.

The V and J genes are TRBV4-2 and TRBJ2-5; 10 nucleotides align to TRBD2. Germline V gives CDR1 LGHNA, CDR2 YNFKEQ. The CDR3 is 16 amino acids. V trimming: 1 base; J trimming: 5 bases; junction bases outside the gene matches: 7. Written as DNA, the CDR3 is TGTGCCAGCAGCCAAGGGAATAGCGGGAGGTTTGAGACCCAGTACTTC. Its translation is CASSQGNSGRFETQYF.

This clone turned up a few times. The chain couples TRBV9 to TRBJ2-1; 12 bases align to TRBD2. The CDR3 is 16 residues long. The junction had 6 bases not matched to a gene; V was cut back by 3 bases and J by 5 bases. CDR1 SGDLS and CDR2 YYNGEE come from the germline V gene. The CDR3 reads CASSDRTSGTNNEQFF. The CDR3 DNA is TGTGCCAGCAGCGATCGGACTAGCGGGACCAACAATGAGCAGTTCTTC.

V is TRBV7-9 and J is TRBJ1-2; possible D gene TRBD1, 6 bases. Trimming shortened V by 1 base and J by 13 bases, and 13 bases separated the two germline ends. CDR1 SEHNR and CDR2 FQNEAQ come from the germline V gene (reference sequence). This CDR3 is 12 amino acids long. The CDR3 sequence is CASSLEYRESTF. DNA of the CDR3: TGTGCCAGCAGCTTAGAATACAGGGAGAGCACCTTC.

This chain connects TRBV7-2 to TRBJ1-2; 7 bases map to TRBD1. This CDR3 is 15 amino acids long. Germline V lookup: CDR1 SGHTA, CDR2 FQGNSA. V shed 5 bases, J shed 4 bases, and the junction held 10 bases outside the gene matches. The CDR3 loop reads CASSTRTGPPYGYTF. The CDR3, as DNA: TGTGCCAGCAGCACTCGGACAGGTCCCCCCTATGGCTACACCTTC.